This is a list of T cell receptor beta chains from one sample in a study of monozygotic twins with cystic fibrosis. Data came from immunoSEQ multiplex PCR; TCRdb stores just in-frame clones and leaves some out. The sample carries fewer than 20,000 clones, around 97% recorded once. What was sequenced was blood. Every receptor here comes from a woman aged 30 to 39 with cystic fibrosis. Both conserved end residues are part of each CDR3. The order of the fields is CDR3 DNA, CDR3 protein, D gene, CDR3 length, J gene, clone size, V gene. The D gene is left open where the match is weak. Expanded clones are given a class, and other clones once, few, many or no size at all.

TGTGCCAGCAGCAGCCCCAGGGGGCCCCAGCATTTT	CASSSPRGPQHF	-	12	TRBJ1-5	-	TRBV5-4
TGTGCCATCAGGGCCGGGACAGGGGAGCACAATGAGCAGTTCTTC	CAIRAGTGEHNEQFF	TRBD1	15	TRBJ2-1	-	TRBV10-3
TGTGCCAGCAGTATTACAGGGGGCAATGGGGACGCTTTCTTT	CASSITGGNGDAFF	TRBD1	14	TRBJ1-1	-	TRBV6-1
TGTGCCAGCAGCTTGGACAGGGTCTCCTACGAGCAGTACTTC	CASSLDRVSYEQYF	-	14	TRBJ2-7	-	TRBV5-6
TGCGCCAGCCGACGTTACCCCAGCTCCTACAATGAGCAGTTCTTC	CASRRYPSSYNEQFF	-	15	TRBJ2-1	-	TRBV10-2
TGTGCCAGTAGTAGAAGGGGGTGGGATCAGCCCCAGCATTTT	CASSRRGWDQPQHF	-	14	TRBJ1-5	-	TRBV19
TGTGCCAGCAGCTTAGGAAGTAGGGGCTCGGTTGGCTACACCTTC	CASSLGSRGSVGYTF	-	15	TRBJ1-2	-	TRBV7-9
TGTGCCAGCAGCTTGGGACAGGGGGCTAACACAGATACGCAGTATTTT	CASSLGQGANTDTQYF	TRBD1	16	TRBJ2-3	-	TRBV11-2
TGTGCCAGTAGTATATCGGGGACAGGGAATCAGCCCCAGCATTTT	CASSISGTGNQPQHF	TRBD1	15	TRBJ1-5	-	TRBV19
TGCGCCAGCAGCCGCGGACAGGGAGGTAATCAAGAGACCCAGTACTTC	CASSRGQGGNQETQYF	TRBD1	16	TRBJ2-5	once	TRBV4-1
TGTGCCAGTATAGCGGGAGGGACCCAGTACTTC	CASIAGGTQYF	TRBD2	11	TRBJ2-5	-	TRBV6-5
TGCGCCAGCAGAATCGACATGTTAAATTCACCCCTCCACTTT	CASRIDMLNSPLHF	-	14	TRBJ1-6	-	TRBV5-1
TGTGCCAGCAGCCCTGGGGCGTACAATGAGCAGTTCTTC	CASSPGAYNEQFF	-	13	TRBJ2-1	-	TRBV5-5
TGTGCCAGCAGGTACACAGGTTATGGCTACACCTTC	CASRYTGYGYTF	-	12	TRBJ1-2	-	TRBV27
TGTGCCAGTAGTCCCCCTGACCAGCCCCAGCATTTT	CASSPPDQPQHF	-	12	TRBJ1-5	-	TRBV19
TGCGCCAGCAGCTACGGGACACACCCTAGCACAGATACGCAGTATTTT	CASSYGTHPSTDTQYF	-	16	TRBJ2-3	-	TRBV5-1
TGCGCCAGCAGCCCGGGACAGAGCGAAAACATTCAGTACTTC	CASSPGQSENIQYF	TRBD1	14	TRBJ2-4	-	TRBV5-1
TGCAGTGCGCTCCGGGGTGAGCAGTTCTTC	CSALRGEQFF	-	10	TRBJ2-1	-	TRBV20-1
TGTGCCAGCAGCGAAGGAGGTACGCAGTATTTT	CASSEGGTQYF	-	11	TRBJ2-3	once	TRBV2
TGTGCCAGCAGCACCGGGACAGACTCACCCCTCCACTTT	CASSTGTDSPLHF	TRBD1	13	TRBJ1-6	-	TRBV7-6
TGTGCCAGCAGCGTAGGGGTGAGCACTAATGAAAAACTGTTTTTT	CASSVGVSTNEKLFF	-	15	TRBJ1-4	-	TRBV9
TGCGCCAGCAGCGAAGCGGTGGATGGTGGAAACACCATATATTTT	CASSEAVDGGNTIYF	-	15	TRBJ1-3	-	TRBV10-2
TGCGCCAGCAGGTTAGACTCCGGGACTAAAGCTTTCTTT	CASRLDSGTKAFF	-	13	TRBJ1-1	-	TRBV5-1
TGTGCCAGCAGCCAAGAGGGGCCTGTTGGGGAGACCCAGTACTTC	CASSQEGPVGETQYF	-	15	TRBJ2-5	-	TRBV14
TGTGCCAGCAGCTTAGTTCCGAGACAATCCTACGAGCAGTACTTC	CASSLVPRQSYEQYF	-	15	TRBJ2-7	-	TRBV11-2
TGTGCCAGCAGCTTTTGGGCAGGCCTTGGCAATCAGCCCCAGCATTTT	CASSFWAGLGNQPQHF	-	16	TRBJ1-5	-	TRBV5-6
TGTGCCAGCAGCTTAGCAGGGCAGCACGAGCAGTACTTC	CASSLAGQHEQYF	-	13	TRBJ2-7	-	TRBV7-9
TGTGCCAGCTCACCCGGACAGTCCTCTGGGGCCAACGTCCTGACTTTC	CASSPGQSSGANVLTF	-	16	TRBJ2-6	-	TRBV18
TGTGCCAGCAGTTTATCGGGAATTTTCTGGGGCCATGCGGAGTATAATTCACCCCTCCACTTT	CASSLSGIFWGHAEYNSPLHF	-	21	TRBJ1-6	-	TRBV27
TGTGCCAGCAGCCAAACCGGGACAGGGGATCACTATGGCTACACCTTC	CASSQTGTGDHYGYTF	TRBD1	16	TRBJ1-2	-	TRBV5-6
TGTGCCTGGAGTGAGGGATTCACAGGGGCGGGCGAAAAACTGTTTTTT	CAWSEGFTGAGEKLFF	TRBD1	16	TRBJ1-4	-	TRBV30
TGTGCCAGCAGTTGGGGCAGGGGGCTAGGACGCTATGGCTACACCTTC	CASSWGRGLGRYGYTF	TRBD1	16	TRBJ1-2	-	TRBV6-5
TGCGCCAGCAGCTTGGGAGGACAAGAGACCCAGTACTTC	CASSLGGQETQYF	-	13	TRBJ2-5	-	TRBV5-1
TGTGCCAGCAGCGCCGGAATAGGCGGCTATGGCTACACCTTC	CASSAGIGGYGYTF	-	14	TRBJ1-2	-	TRBV5-4
TGTGCCAGCAGACCTAGCGTGGACAGGGAAGCTTTCTTT	CASRPSVDREAFF	TRBD1	13	TRBJ1-1	-	TRBV6-1
TGTGCCAGCAGCTTGGGGCAGGGGGGTTCACCCCTCCACTTT	CASSLGQGGSPLHF	TRBD1	14	TRBJ1-6	-	TRBV5-6
TGTGCCAGCAGACTTAAACGGGGTACCACTGAAGCTTTCTTT	CASRLKRGTTEAFF	-	14	TRBJ1-1	-	TRBV6-5
TGTGCCAGCAGTGACGGGACTACCGGGGAGCTGTTTTTT	CASSDGTTGELFF	-	13	TRBJ2-2	-	TRBV6-4
TGTGCCAGCAGCTTACAAAGGCTGGTTTCACCCCTCCACTTT	CASSLQRLVSPLHF	-	14	TRBJ1-6	-	TRBV28
TGTGCCACCAGCAGAGTTTACCGTAGGGGGGGATCTAACTATGGCTACACCTTC	CATSRVYRRGGSNYGYTF	-	18	TRBJ1-2	-	TRBV15
TGCGCCAGCAGCCCTTCGTCCTCCTACAATGAGCAGTTCTTC	CASSPSSSYNEQFF	-	14	TRBJ2-1	-	TRBV5-1
TGTGCCAGCAGCTTAGAAACAGGGCACTCTGGGGCCAACGTCCTGACTTTC	CASSLETGHSGANVLTF	-	17	TRBJ2-6	-	TRBV7-8
TGTGCCAGCAGTTACGGGACAGGGATGATTTCACCCCTCCACTTT	CASSYGTGMISPLHF	TRBD1	15	TRBJ1-6	once	TRBV27
TGTGCCAGCAGTTACTCCCTAGCGGGGGGATACGAGCAGTACTTC	CASSYSLAGGYEQYF	TRBD2	15	TRBJ2-7	-	TRBV6-5
TGTGCCAGCAGCCCAGGAATCACCGGGGAGCTGTTTTTT	CASSPGITGELFF	-	13	TRBJ2-2	-	TRBV11-2
TGCACCGCGGGGCGATCCAATGAAAAACTGTTTTTT	CTAGRSNEKLFF	-	12	TRBJ1-4	-	TRBV1
TGTGCCACCAGCAGAGATAACGGGGCCGGAGAGACCCAGTACTTC	CATSRDNGAGETQYF	-	15	TRBJ2-5	-	TRBV15
TGTGCCTGGGGCCCCGCGGGACAGGGGGGTCGAAGCAATCAGCCCCAGCATTTT	CAWGPAGQGGRSNQPQHF	TRBD1	18	TRBJ1-5	-	TRBV28